This T cell receptor beta chain was documented in a study of CD8 T cells in ankylosing spondylitis. Overall study results and limits: A TCR beta motif of eight highly homologous variants appeared characteristic of ankylosing spondylitis blood.

Worth noting for this clonotype: Its antigen is undetermined.

In TCRdb, the 5' RACE reads were re-called with MiXCR into one record per CDR3 protein. The table shows around 30,000 distinct CDR3 sequences, with 6.5% to 9% occurring only once. This TCR was sampled from a male donor with ankylosing spondylitis or in good health (not recorded which). The sequencing sample was made of blood, either unsorted or a sorted T cell fraction (not recorded which).

The CDR3 DNA sequence: TGTGCCATCAGTGAGTCCGGGGTCCCAGATACGCAGTATTTT. Amino acids: CAISESGVPDTQYF. The chain combines TRBV10-3 with TRBJ2-3; D possibly corresponds to TRBD2 (5 bases). The V gene lost 0 bases and the J gene lost 4 bases, with 8 bases spanning the gap. The CDR3 runs to 14 residues. CDR1 and CDR2 (germline): ENHRY, SYGVKD.